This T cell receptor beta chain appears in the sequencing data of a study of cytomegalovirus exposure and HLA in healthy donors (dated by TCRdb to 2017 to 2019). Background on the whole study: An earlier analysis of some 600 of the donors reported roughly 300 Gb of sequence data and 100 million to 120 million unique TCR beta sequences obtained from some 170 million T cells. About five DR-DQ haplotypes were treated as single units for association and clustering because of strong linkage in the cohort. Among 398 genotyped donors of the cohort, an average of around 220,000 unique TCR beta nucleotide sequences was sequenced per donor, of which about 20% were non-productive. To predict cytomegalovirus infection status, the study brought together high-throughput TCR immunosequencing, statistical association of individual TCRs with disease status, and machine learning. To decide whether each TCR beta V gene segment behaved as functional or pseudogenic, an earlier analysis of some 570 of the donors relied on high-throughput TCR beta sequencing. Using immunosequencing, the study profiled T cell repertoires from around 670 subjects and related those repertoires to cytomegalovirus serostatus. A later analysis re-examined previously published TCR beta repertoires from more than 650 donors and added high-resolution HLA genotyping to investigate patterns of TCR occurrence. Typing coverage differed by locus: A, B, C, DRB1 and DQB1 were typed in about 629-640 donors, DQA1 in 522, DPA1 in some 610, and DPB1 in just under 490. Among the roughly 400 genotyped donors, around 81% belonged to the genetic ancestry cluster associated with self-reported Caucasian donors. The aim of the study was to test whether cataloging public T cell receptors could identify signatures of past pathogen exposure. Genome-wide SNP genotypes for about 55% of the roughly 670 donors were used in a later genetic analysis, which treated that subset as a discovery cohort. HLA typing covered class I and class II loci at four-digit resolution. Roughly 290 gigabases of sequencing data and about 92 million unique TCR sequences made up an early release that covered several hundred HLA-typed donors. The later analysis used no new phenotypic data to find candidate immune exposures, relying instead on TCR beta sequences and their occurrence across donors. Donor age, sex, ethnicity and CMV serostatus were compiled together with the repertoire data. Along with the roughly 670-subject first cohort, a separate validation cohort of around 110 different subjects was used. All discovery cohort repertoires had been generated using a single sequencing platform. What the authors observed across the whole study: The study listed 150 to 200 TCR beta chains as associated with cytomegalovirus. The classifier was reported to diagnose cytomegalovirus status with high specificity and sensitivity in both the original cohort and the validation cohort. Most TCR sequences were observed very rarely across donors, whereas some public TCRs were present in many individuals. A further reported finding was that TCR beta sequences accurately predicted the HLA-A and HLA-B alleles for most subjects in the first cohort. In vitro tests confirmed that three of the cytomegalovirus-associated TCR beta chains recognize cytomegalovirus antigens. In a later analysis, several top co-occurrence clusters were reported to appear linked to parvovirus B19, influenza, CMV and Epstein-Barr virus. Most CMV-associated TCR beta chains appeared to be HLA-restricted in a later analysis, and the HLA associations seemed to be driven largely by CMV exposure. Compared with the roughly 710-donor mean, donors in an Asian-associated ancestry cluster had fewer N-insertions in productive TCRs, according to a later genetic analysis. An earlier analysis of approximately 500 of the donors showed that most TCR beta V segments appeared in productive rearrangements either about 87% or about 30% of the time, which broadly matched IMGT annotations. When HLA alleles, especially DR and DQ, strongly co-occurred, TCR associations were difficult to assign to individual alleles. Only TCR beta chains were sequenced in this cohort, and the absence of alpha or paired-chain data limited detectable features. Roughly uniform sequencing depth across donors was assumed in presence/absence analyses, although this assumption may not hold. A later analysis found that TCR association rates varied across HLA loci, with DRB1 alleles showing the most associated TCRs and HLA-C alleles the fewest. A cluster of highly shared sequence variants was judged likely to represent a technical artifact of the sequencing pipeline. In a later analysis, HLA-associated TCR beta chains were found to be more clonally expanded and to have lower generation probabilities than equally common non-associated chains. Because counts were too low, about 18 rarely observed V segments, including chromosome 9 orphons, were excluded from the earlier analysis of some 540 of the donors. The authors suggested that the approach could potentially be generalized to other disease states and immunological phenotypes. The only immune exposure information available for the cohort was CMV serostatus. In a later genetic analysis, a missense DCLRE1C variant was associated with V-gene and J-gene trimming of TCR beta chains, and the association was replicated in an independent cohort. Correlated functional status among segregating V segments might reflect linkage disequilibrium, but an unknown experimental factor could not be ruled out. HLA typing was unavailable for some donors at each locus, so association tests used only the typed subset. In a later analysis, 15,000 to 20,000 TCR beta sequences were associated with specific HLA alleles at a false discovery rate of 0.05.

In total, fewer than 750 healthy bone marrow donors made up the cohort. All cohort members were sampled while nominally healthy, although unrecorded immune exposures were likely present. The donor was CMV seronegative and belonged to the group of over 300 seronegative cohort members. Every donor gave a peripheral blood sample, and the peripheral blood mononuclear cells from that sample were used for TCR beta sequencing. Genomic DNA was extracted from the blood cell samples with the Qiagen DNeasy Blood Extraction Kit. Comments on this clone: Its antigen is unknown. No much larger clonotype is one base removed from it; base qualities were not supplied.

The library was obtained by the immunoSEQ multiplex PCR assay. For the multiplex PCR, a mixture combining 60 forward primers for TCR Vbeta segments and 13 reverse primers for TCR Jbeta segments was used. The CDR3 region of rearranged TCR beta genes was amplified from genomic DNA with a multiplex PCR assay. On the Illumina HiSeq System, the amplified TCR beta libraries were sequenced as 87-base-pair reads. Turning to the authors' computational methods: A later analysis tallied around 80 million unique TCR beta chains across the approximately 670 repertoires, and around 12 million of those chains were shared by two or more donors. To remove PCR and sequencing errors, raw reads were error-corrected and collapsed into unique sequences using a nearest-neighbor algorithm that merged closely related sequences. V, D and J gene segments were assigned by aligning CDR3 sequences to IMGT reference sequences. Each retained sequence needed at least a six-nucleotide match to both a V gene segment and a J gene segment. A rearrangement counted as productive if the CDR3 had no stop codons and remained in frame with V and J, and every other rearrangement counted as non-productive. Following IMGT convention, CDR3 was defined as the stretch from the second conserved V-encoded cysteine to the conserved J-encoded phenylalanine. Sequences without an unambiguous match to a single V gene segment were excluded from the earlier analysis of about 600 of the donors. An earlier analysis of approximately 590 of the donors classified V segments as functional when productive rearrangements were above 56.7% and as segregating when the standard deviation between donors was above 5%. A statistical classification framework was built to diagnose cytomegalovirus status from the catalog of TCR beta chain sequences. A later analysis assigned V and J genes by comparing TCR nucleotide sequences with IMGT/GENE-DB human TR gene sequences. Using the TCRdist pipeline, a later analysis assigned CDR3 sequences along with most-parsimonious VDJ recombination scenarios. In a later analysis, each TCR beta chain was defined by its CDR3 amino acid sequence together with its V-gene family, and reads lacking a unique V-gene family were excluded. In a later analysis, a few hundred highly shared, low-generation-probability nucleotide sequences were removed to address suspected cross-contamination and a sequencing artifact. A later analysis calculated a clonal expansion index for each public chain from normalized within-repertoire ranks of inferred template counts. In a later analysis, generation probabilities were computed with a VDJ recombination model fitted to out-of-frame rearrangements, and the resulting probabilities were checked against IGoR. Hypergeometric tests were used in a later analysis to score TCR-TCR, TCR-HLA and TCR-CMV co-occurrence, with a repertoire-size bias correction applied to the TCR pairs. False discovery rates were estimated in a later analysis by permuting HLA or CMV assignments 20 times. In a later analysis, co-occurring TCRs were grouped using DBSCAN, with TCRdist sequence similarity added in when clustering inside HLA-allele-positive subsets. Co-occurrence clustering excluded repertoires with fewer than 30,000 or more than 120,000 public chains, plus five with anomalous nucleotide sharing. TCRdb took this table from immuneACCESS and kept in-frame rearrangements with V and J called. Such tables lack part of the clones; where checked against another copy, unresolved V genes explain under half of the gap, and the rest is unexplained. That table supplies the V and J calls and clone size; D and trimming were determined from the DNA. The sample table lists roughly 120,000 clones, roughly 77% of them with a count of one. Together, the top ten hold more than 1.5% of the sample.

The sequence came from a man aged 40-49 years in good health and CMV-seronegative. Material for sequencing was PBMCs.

CDR3 region: CASSLGDDGRDGDTQYF. DNA sequence: TGTGCCAGCAGCTTAGGAGACGACGGGAGGGATGGAGATACGCAGTATTTT. The chain is encoded by TRBV11-2 joined to TRBJ2-3, with 8 bases in between that match TRBD2. Trimming removed 1 base from V and 5 bases from J; the gene matches leave 11 bases unexplained. The CDR3, cysteine through phenylalanine, is 17 amino acids long. Only the CDR3 portion is preserved as DNA: 51 bases, with reading frame beginning at the first base. As encoded in the germline V gene, CDR1 is SGHAT while CDR2 is FQNNGV. With all but the CDR3 taken from the reference TRBV11-2 and TRBJ2-3 genes, the full variable domain is: EAGVAQSPRYKIIEKRQSVAFWCNPISGHATLYWYQQILGQGPKLLIQFQNNGVVDDSQLPKDRFSAERLKGVDSTLKIQPAKLEDSAVYLCASSLGDDGRDGDTQYFGPGTRLTVL.